This T cell receptor (beta chain) is drawn from a study of blood T cell repertoires in COVID-19. Authors' methods: Amplifying reference gene primers gave estimates of nucleated cell counts. Produced via immunoSEQ multiplex PCR; TCRdb's table is partial and in-frame only. V and J calls and clone size come straight from that table; D and trimming were deduced from the DNA. The sample has tens of thousands of clones; about 90% are singletons. This CDR3 contains 19 residues. V was clipped by 5 bases and J by 7 bases; unmatched bases: 22. Germline lookup yields CDR1 SGHVS and CDR2 FQNEAQ. This clonotype originated in a man aged 45-65 years with active COVID-19. V is TRBV7-8 and J is TRBJ2-5; TRBD2 aligns across 10 bases. Input material: peripheral blood. Here the CDR3 reads CASSPYRTRTSGTGGTQYF. The CDR3 DNA follows: TGTGCCAGCAGCCCTTATCGGACAAGGACTAGCGGAACGGGTGGGACCCAGTACTTC.